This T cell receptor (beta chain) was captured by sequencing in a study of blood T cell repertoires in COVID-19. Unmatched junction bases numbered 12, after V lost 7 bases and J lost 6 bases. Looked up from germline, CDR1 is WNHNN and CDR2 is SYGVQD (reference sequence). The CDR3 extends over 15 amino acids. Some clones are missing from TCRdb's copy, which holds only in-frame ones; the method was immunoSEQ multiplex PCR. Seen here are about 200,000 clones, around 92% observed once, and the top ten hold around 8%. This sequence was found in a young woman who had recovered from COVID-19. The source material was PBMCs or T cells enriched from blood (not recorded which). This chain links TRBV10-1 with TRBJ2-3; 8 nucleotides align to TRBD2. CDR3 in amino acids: CASTPGLGPHDTQYF. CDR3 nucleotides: TGCGCCAGCACCCCGGGACTAGGTCCCCACGATACGCAGTATTTT.